This entry lists 32 T cell receptor beta chains sequenced from one sample in a study of cytomegalovirus exposure and HLA in healthy donors (dated 2017 in TCRdb). Receptor libraries were prepared by the immunoSEQ multiplex PCR assay. TCRdb mirrors the immuneACCESS table, restricted to in-frame sequences. Some clones are absent from its copies; in checked studies, under half trace to an unresolved V gene, and the reason for the others is unknown. This sample holds roughly 130,000 clones; roughly nine tenths were observed only once. The ten top clones hold around 3.3% of the sample. Sequenced sample: PBMCs. These receptors all come from a man aged 30-40 years in good health and CMV-seronegative.

A few counts support this clone. The J gene is TRBJ2-2, the V gene TRBV2; D perhaps matches TRBD2 (6 bases). CDR1 and CDR2 (germline): SNHLY, FYNNEI. The CDR3 length is 13 residues. Deletions cut 6 bases from V and 4 bases from J, with 9 bases between. CDR3 DNA: TGTGCCAGCAGGGCCGGGAGCACCGGGGAGCTGTTTTTT. Its translation is CASRAGSTGELFF.

V is TRBV7-6 and J is TRBJ2-3, with D uncertain. Between the trimmed V and J ends, which lost 5 bases and 0 bases, there was a span of 6 bases. Germline V gene sequence: CDR1 SGHVS, CDR2 FNYEAQ. The CDR3 covers 13 residues. In DNA form, the CDR3 reads TGTGCCAGCAGCCCTTATAGCACAGATACGCAGTATTTT. Encoded protein: CASSPYSTDTQYF.

This clone was found once. The chain joins TRBV11-2 to TRBJ1-2; 12 positions agree with TRBD1. This CDR3 has 15 amino acids. V trimming: 5 bases; J trimming: 4 bases; junction bases outside the gene matches: 5. The V gene's germline CDR1 is SGHAT and CDR2 FQNNGV. The CDR3 bases are TGTGCCAGCAGCCTGGGACAGGGGGCTGTCTATGGCTACACCTTC. Amino acids: CASSLGQGAVYGYTF. The whole variable domain, filled in from reference TRBV11-2 and TRBJ1-2, reads EAGVAQSPRYKIIEKRQSVAFWCNPISGHATLYWYQQILGQGPKLLIQFQNNGVVDDSQLPKDRFSAERLKGVDSTLKIQPAKLEDSAVYLCASSLGQGAVYGYTFGSGTRLTVV.

The chain uses TRBV7-9 and TRBJ2-2, with a tentative D call TRBD2 (6 bases). The ends were cut back, 6 bases at V and 9 bases at J, with 14 bases in the middle. Germline CDR1 reads SEHNR; CDR2 reads FQNEAQ (reference sequence). The CDR3 covers 13 residues. The CDR3 loop reads CASREGGVRELFF. CDR3 sequence (DNA): TGTGCCAGCAGAGAGGGCGGGGTGCGGGAGCTGTTTTTT. The entire variable domain, with the rest obtained from reference TRBV7-9 and TRBJ2-2, is as follows: DTGVSQNPRHKITKRGQNVTFRCDPISEHNRLYWYRQTLGQGPEFLTYFQNEAQLEKSRLLSDRFSAERPKGSFSTLEIQRTEQGDSAMYLCASREGGVRELFFGEGSRLTVL.

The V call is TRBV13, the J call TRBJ2-7; the D gene is possibly TRBD2 (6 bases). Germline CDR1 and CDR2: PRHDT and FYEKMQ (reference sequence). CDR3 length: 14 residues. V lost 0 bases and J 2 bases, leaving 8 bases between the germline ends. Here the CDR3 DNA reads TGTGCCAGCAGCTTAGGGGGCGGGGCCTACGAGCAGTACTTC. It translates to CASSLGGGAYEQYF.

The chain has TRBV13 and TRBJ1-6; D may be TRBD1 (5 bases). CDR1 is PRHDT and CDR2 is FYEKMQ in the germline V gene (reference sequence). Trimming removed 0 bases from V and 4 bases from J, with 7 bases in between. The CDR3 totals 15 residues. The CDR3 is CASSLGRGYNSPLHF. In DNA, the CDR3 is TGTGCCAGCAGCTTAGGAAGGGGTTATAATTCACCCCTCCACTTT. Based on the CDR3 plus reference TRBV13 and TRBJ1-6, the full variable domain is AAGVIQSPRHLIKEKRETATLKCYPIPRHDTVYWYQQGPGQDPQFLISFYEKMQSDKGSIPDRFSAQQFSDYHSELNMSSLELGDSALYFCASSLGRGYNSPLHFGNGTRLTVT.

The gene calls are TRBV6-5 and TRBJ1-1; tentatively, D is TRBD1 (6 bases). Germline V gene data show CDR1 as MNHEY and CDR2 as SVGAGI. Trimming stripped 6 bases from V and 1 base from J, with 15 bases between. The CDR3 sequence is 15 residues long. CDR3 DNA sequence: TGTGCCAGCAGCATACGGACAGCGCAGAACACTGAAGCTTTCTTT. It translates to CASSIRTAQNTEAFF.

The chain joins TRBV2 to TRBJ1-1; a possible D gene is TRBD1 (6 bases). This CDR3 has 12 residues. V gave up 10 bases and J gave up 3 bases, with 12 bases separating them. Per the germline V gene, CDR1 is SNHLY and CDR2 is FYNNEI. The CDR3 spells CAINTGHTEAFF. DNA of the CDR3: TGTGCCATAAACACAGGGCACACTGAAGCTTTCTTT.

V usage is TRBV5-1 and J usage is TRBJ2-5; 8 positions agree with TRBD1. With 2 bases clipped from V and 4 bases from J, the junction kept 1 base outside the gene matches. Germline V CDR1 and CDR2: SGHRS, YFSETQ. The CDR3 length is 13 residues. The CDR3 bases are TGCGCCAGCAGCTTAACAGGGGGAGAGACCCAGTACTTC. Protein sequence: CASSLTGGETQYF.

CDR3 region: CASSIAAPWGPGNTIYF. For the CDR3, the DNA is TGTGCCAGTAGTATAGCAGCCCCCTGGGGGCCGGGAAACACCATATATTTT. The rearrangement links TRBV19 to TRBJ1-3; possible D gene TRBD1, 6 bases. Germline V gives CDR1 LNHDA, CDR2 SQIVND (reference sequence). Trimming removed 1 base at V and 4 bases at J, with 17 bases between. The CDR3 has 17 amino acids. Variable domain in full (rest from reference TRBV19 and TRBJ1-3): DGGITQSPKYLFRKEGQNVTLSCEQNLNHDAMYWYRQDPGQGLRLIYYSQIVNDFQKGDIAEGYSVSREKKESFPLTVTSAQKNPTAFYLCASSIAAPWGPGNTIYFGEGSWLTVV.

This clone came up a few times. The chain recombines TRBV5-1 with TRBJ2-3; 8 bases are a match to TRBD1. The CDR3 contains 15 residues. Trimming at V came to 4 bases and at J to 0 bases, leaving 4 bases not matched to a gene. Germline V lookup: CDR1 SGHRS, CDR2 YFSETQ. Here the CDR3 reads CASSLDRGSTDTQYF. Here the CDR3 DNA reads TGCGCCAGCAGCCTAGACAGGGGTAGCACAGATACGCAGTATTTT.

The chain links TRBV29-1 to TRBJ1-1; D ambiguous. CDR1 and CDR2 from the germline V gene are SQVTM and ANQGSEA. This CDR3 contains 13 residues. Trimming left V 4 bases short and J 0 bases short, with 9 bases between. In nucleotides, the CDR3 is TGCAGCGTTGCAATGAGCATGAACACTGAAGCTTTCTTT. Translation gives CSVAMSMNTEAFF.

This sequence joins TRBV6-6 and TRBJ1-3; 8 bases line up with TRBD1. The germline V gene encodes CDR1 MNHNY and CDR2 SVGAGI (reference sequence). V lost 6 bases, J lost 4 bases, and 8 bases stayed unmatched. This CDR3 spans 15 amino acids. The CDR3 is CASSPRQGLGNTIYF. The CDR3 DNA reads TGTGCCAGCAGCCCCCGACAGGGGCTCGGAAACACCATATATTTT.

This clone was seen just once. The J gene is TRBJ1-6, the V gene TRBV7-6; D is unclear. Per the germline V gene, CDR1 is SGHVS and CDR2 is FNYEAQ. V dropped 5 bases and J dropped 10 bases, with 18 bases sitting between them. The CDR3 covers 15 residues. The CDR3 nucleotides are TGTGCCAGCAGCCCCGGGAACTTGGGTTCCTCACCCCTCCACTTT. It yields the protein CASSPGNLGSSPLHF.

This clone occurred a few times. This chain uses TRBV28 with TRBJ1-1; weak D call: TRBD1 (5 bases). The germline V gene encodes CDR1 MDHEN and CDR2 SYDVKM. The CDR3 is 12 amino acids. The ends were cut back, 6 bases at V and 5 bases at J, with 10 bases in the middle. Here the CDR3 DNA reads TGTGCCAGCAGAGGGGCACTTACTGAAGCTTTCTTT. This sequence encodes CASRGALTEAFF.

The chain recombines TRBV25-1 with TRBJ1-2; 7 bases align to TRBD1. V dropped 4 bases and J dropped 4; count of bases not matched to a gene: 3. CDR3 length equals 13 residues. In germline, CDR1 is MGHDK, CDR2 SYGVNS. In DNA, the CDR3 is TGTGCCAGCAGTGCGGGACAGATCTATGGCTACACCTTC. Its translation is CASSAGQIYGYTF.

The J gene is TRBJ1-4, the V gene TRBV28; tentatively, D is TRBD1 (6 bases). Trimming pared 3 bases from V and 6 bases from J, leaving 14 bases between. Germline values: CDR1 MDHEN, CDR2 SYDVKM. This CDR3 spans 15 amino acids. Here the CDR3 reads CASSFPPGVDEKLFF. The CDR3 nucleotides are TGTGCCAGCAGTTTCCCCCCAGGGGTTGATGAAAAACTGTTTTTT.

The chain employs TRBV5-1 and TRBJ1-1; the D gene is possibly TRBD1 (6 bases). The CDR3 contains 12 residues. Germline loops: CDR1 SGHRS, CDR2 YFSETQ. The V and J ends lost 3 bases and 8 bases respectively, with 11 bases between them. CDR3 nucleotides: TGCGCCAGCAGCTGGACAGTGGGGGAAGCTTTCTTT. Translated, it gives CASSWTVGEAFF. Full variable domain (outside the CDR3, taken from reference TRBV5-1 and TRBJ1-1): KAGVTQTPRYLIKTRGQQVTLSCSPISGHRSVSWYQQTPGQGLQFLFEYFSETQRNKGNFPGRFSGRQFSNSRSEMNVSTLELGDSALYLCASSWTVGEAFFGQGTRLTVV.

V gene TRBV6-5 combines with J gene TRBJ2-7, with 11 bases fitting TRBD1. J gave up 0 bases and V 6 bases, and 4 bases lay outside the gene matches. Germline-derived CDR1 and CDR2 are MNHEY and SVGAGI. The CDR3 consists of 15 residues. CDR3: CASSRDRGSSYEQYF. For the CDR3, the DNA is TGTGCCAGCAGCCGGGACAGGGGGTCCTCCTACGAGCAGTACTTC.

There are a few counts of this clone. The V and J genes are TRBV18 and TRBJ2-7; 9 nucleotides line up with TRBD1. CDR1 KGHSH and CDR2 LQKENI come from the germline V gene. With 2 bases clipped from V and 7 bases from J, the junction kept 12 bases outside the gene matches. The CDR3 has 16 residues. Written as DNA, the CDR3 is TGTGCCAGCTCACCAAGCTACGGACAGGGGCGGCCTGAGCAGTACTTC. As protein: CASSPSYGQGRPEQYF.

The chain has TRBV7-2 and TRBJ2-2; 7 bases line up with TRBD1. The V gene's germline CDR1 is SGHTA and CDR2 FQGNSA. The CDR3 is 15 residues long. V lost 6 bases, J lost 0 bases, and 4 bases stayed unmatched. CDR3 region: CASRPTGSNTGELFF. Here the CDR3 DNA reads TGTGCCAGCAGGCCGACAGGGTCGAACACCGGGGAGCTGTTTTTT.

V gene TRBV7-8 combines with J gene TRBJ1-2; 8 bases are a match to TRBD1. Per the germline V gene, CDR1 is SGHVS and CDR2 is FQNEAQ. V trimming: 8 bases; J trimming: 5 bases; junction bases outside the gene matches: 13. This CDR3 is 15 amino acids long. The DNA for the CDR3 is TGTGCCAGCGGCCAATCCCCCGGGACAGGATATGGCTACACCTTC. Its protein product is CASGQSPGTGYGYTF.

The chain carries TRBV7-8 and TRBJ2-1; TRBD2 matches 10 bases. Germline lookup yields CDR1 SGHVS and CDR2 FQNEAQ. This CDR3 spans 17 amino acids. Trimming removed 5 bases from V and 4 bases from J; junction bases left unmatched: 11. The CDR3 here is CASSTRASGGLYNEQFF. The CDR3, as DNA: TGTGCCAGCAGCACCCGGGCTAGCGGGGGCCTATACAATGAGCAGTTCTTC.

The CDR3 DNA is TGTGCCAGCAGCTTGGCACAGTCCACTGAAGCTTTCTTT. Amino acids: CASSLAQSTEAFF. V gene TRBV5-6 combines with J gene TRBJ1-1, with D hard to call. Germline lookup yields CDR1 SGHDT and CDR2 YYEEEE. The V end was cut by 0 bases, the J end by 4 bases, with 7 bases between. The CDR3 runs to 13 residues.

The gene calls are TRBV28 and TRBJ2-2; D is possibly TRBD2 (5 bases). V was cut by 5 bases and J by 7 bases, with 35 bases left in between. CDR1 and CDR2 (germline): MDHEN, SYDVKM. CDR3 size: 21 residues. The CDR3 DNA reads TGTGCCAGCAGTAACCCCTTAGGAGGAGGACCATTACCCGAGGCGGGCGGGGAGCTGTTTTTT. It specifies CASSNPLGGGPLPEAGGELFF. Variable domain in full (rest from reference TRBV28 and TRBJ2-2): DVKVTQSSRYLVKRTGEKVFLECVQDMDHENMFWYRQDPGLGLRLIYFSYDVKMKEKGDIPEGYSVSREKKERFSLILESASTNQTSMYLCASSNPLGGGPLPEAGGELFFGEGSRLTVL.

This clone is a singleton in its sample. The rearrangement joins TRBV7-9 to TRBJ1-3; D not resolved. Trimming left V 5 bases short and J 0 bases short, with 11 bases between. The CDR3 is made up of 15 amino acids. Looked up from germline, CDR1 is SEHNR and CDR2 is FQNEAQ (reference sequence). Written as DNA, the CDR3 is TGTGCCAGCAGCACTCCCCAAAGCTCTGGAAACACCATATATTTT. Its protein product is CASSTPQSSGNTIYF.

The rearrangement joins TRBV27 to TRBJ1-2; perhaps TRBD1 as D (5 bases). Germline values: CDR1 MNHEY, CDR2 SMNVEV (reference sequence). The length of the CDR3 is 16 residues. V was clipped by 2 bases and J by 4 bases, with 17 bases between them. CDR3 region: CASSLLGGYQVYGYTF. The DNA for the CDR3 is TGTGCCAGCAGTTTACTGGGGGGGTACCAAGTCTATGGCTACACCTTC.

The V and J genes are TRBV7-3 and TRBJ2-2, with 12 bases that match TRBD2. V was clipped by 4 bases and J by 3 bases; unmatched bases: 3. Germline lookup yields CDR1 SGHTA and CDR2 FQGTGA. The CDR3 sequence is 16 residues long. The CDR3 sequence is CASSSRLAGDTGELFF. DNA for the CDR3: TGTGCCAGCAGCTCAAGACTAGCGGGGGACACCGGGGAGCTGTTTTTT.

The V and J genes are TRBV5-6 and TRBJ2-1; 8 bases are shared with TRBD2. The CDR3 has 16 amino acids. Germline CDR1 and CDR2: SGHDT and YYEEEE. After removal of 1 base from V and 2 bases from J, the junction contained 5 bases not matched to a gene. CDR3 residues: CASSLWGLDPYNEQFF. The CDR3 nucleotides read TGTGCCAGCAGCTTGTGGGGACTAGACCCCTACAATGAGCAGTTCTTC.

The count of this clone is one. The chain links TRBV5-1 to TRBJ2-5; 11 positions agree with TRBD1. CDR3 length equals 16 residues. Germline-derived CDR1 and CDR2 are SGHRS and YFSETQ. V lost 0 bases to trimming and J lost 3 bases; unmatched junction nucleotides: 4. The CDR3 nucleotides read TGCGCCAGCAGCTTGGGGGACAGGGGGAAAAAAGAGACCCAGTACTTC. Translated: CASSLGDRGKKETQYF.

This clone was seen once. The V gene is TRBV18, the J gene TRBJ2-7; TRBD1 matches 7 bases. This CDR3 region has 16 residues. In germline, CDR1 is KGHSH, CDR2 LQKENI. J lost 2 bases, V lost 3 bases, and 10 bases had no gene match. CDR3 in DNA: TGTGCCAGCTCACCTGGGACAGCTTCCCTACCCTACGAGCAGTACTTC. It yields the protein CASSPGTASLPYEQYF.

The V call is TRBV7-9, the J call TRBJ1-1; the match to TRBD1 covers 10 bases. Per the germline V gene, CDR1 is SEHNR and CDR2 is FQNEAQ (reference sequence). Unmatched junction bases numbered 4, after V lost 1 base and J lost 2 bases. This CDR3 is built from 16 residues. The DNA for the CDR3 is TGTGCCAGCAGCTTAGGACAGGGGGCGCCTAACACTGAAGCTTTCTTT. It encodes CASSLGQGAPNTEAFF.